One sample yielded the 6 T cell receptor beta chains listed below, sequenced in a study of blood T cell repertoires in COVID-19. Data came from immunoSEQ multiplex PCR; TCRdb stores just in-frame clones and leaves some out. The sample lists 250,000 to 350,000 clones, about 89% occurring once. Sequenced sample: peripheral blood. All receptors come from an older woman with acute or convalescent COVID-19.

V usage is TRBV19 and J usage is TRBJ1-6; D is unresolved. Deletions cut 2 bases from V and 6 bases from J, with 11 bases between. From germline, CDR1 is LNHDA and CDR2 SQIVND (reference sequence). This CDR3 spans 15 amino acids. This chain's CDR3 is CASSIRRRGNSPLHF. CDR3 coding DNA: TGTGCCAGTAGTATAAGGAGGCGAGGTAATTCACCCCTCCACTTT.

The CDR3 region has the DNA TGTGCCAGCAGCTTGGATCTAGCGGGAGGGAAGCAGTTCTTC. Translating it yields CASSLDLAGGKQFF. The V gene is TRBV5-4, the J gene TRBJ2-1, with 12 bases lining up with TRBD2. CDR3 length: 14 residues. J lost 11 bases, V lost 0 bases, and 3 bases had no gene match. Per germline, CDR1 SGHNT and CDR2 YYREEE (reference sequence).

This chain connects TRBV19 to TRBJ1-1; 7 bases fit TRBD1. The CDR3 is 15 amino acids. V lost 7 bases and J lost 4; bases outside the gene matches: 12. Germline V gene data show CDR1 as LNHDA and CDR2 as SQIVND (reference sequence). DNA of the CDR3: TGTGCCAGTACCGAGGGGGCTTCACTCCGCACTGAAGCTTTCTTT. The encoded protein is CASTEGASLRTEAFF.

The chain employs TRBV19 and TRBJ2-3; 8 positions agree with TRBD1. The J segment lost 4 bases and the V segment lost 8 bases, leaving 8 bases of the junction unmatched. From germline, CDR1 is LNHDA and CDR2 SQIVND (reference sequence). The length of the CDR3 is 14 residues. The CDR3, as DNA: TGTGCCAGTGATCGACCAGGGGGCCCAGATACGCAGTATTTT. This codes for CASDRPGGPDTQYF.

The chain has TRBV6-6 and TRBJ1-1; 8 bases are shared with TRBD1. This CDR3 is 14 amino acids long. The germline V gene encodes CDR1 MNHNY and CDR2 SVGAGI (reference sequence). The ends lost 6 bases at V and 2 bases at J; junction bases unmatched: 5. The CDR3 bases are TGTGCCAGCAGGGAGGACAGGGATAACACTGAAGCTTTCTTT. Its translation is CASREDRDNTEAFF.

CDR3 DNA sequence: TGTGCCAGTAGTACGGACAGGGGTGCGTCTGAAGCTTTCTTT. This sequence encodes CASSTDRGASEAFF. This chain links TRBV19 with TRBJ1-1; 9 bases line up with TRBD1. The CDR3 has 14 residues. V was pared by 4 bases and J by 6 bases, with 6 bases of the junction left unmatched. Germline loops: CDR1 LNHDA, CDR2 SQIVND (reference sequence). Full variable domain (missing parts from reference TRBV19 and TRBJ1-1): DGGITQSPKYLFRKEGQNVTLSCEQNLNHDAMYWYRQDPGQGLRLIYYSQIVNDFQKGDIAEGYSVSREKKESFPLTVTSAQKNPTAFYLCASSTDRGASEAFFGQGTRLTVV.